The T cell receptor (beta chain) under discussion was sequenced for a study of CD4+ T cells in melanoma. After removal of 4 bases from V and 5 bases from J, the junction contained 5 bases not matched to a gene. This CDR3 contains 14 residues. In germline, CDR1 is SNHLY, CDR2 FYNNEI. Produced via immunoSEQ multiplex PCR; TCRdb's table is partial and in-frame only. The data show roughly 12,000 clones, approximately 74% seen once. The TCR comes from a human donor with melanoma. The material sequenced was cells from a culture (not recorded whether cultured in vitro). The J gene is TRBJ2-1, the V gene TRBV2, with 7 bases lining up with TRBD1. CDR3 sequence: CASSVEGADNEQFF. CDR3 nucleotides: TGTGCCAGCAGTGTAGAGGGGGCCGACAATGAGCAGTTCTTC. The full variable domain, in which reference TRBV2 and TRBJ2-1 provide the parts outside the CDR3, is EPEVTQTPSHQVTQMGQEVILRCVPISNHLYFYWYRQILGQKVEFLVSFYNNEISEKSEIFDDQFSVERPDGSNFTLKIRSTKLEDSAMYFCASSVEGADNEQFFGPGTRLTVL.